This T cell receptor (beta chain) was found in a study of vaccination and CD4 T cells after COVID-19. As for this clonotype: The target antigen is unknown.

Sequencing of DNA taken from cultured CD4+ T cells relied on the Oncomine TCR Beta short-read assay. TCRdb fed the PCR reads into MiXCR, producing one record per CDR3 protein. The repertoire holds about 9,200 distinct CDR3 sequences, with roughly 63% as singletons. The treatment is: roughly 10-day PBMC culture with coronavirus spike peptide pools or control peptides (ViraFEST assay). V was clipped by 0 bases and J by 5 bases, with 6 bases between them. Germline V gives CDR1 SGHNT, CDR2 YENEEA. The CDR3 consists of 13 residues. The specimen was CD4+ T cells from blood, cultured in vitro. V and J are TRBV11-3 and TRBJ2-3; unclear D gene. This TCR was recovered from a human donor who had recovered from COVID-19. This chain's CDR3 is CASSLDPGDTQYF. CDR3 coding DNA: TGTGCCAGCAGCTTAGATCCGGGAGATACGCAGTATTTT.